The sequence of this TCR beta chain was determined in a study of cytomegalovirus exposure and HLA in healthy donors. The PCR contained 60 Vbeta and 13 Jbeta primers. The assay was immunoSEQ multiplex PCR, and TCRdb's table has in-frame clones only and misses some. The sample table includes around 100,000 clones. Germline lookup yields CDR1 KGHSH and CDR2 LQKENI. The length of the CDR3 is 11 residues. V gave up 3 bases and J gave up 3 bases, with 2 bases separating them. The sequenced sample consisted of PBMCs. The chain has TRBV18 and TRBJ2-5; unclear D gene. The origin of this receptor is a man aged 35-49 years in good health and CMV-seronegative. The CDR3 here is CASSPKETQYF. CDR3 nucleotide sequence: TGTGCCAGCTCACCCAAAGAGACCCAGTACTTC. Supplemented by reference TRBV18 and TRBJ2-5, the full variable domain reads NAGVMQNPRHLVRRRGQEARLRCSPMKGHSHVYWYRQLPEEGLKFMVYLQKENIIDESGMPKERFSAEFPKEGPSILRIQQVVRGDSAAYFCASSPKETQYFGPGTRLLVL.